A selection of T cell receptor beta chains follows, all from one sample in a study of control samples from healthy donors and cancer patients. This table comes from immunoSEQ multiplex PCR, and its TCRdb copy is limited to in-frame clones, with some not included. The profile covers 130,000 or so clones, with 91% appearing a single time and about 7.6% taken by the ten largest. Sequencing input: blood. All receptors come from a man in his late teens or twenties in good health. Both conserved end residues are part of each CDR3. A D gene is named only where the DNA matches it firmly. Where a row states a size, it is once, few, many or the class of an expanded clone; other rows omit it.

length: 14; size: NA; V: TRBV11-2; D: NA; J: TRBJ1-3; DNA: TGTGCCAGCAGCTTGTTCTCCGGTGGAAACACCATATATTTT; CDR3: CASSLFSGGNTIYF
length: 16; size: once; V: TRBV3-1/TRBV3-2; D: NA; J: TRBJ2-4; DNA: TGTGCCAGCAGCCCAGGGAGATGGGCAGCCAAAAACATTCAGTACTTC; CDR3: CASSPGRWAAKNIQYF
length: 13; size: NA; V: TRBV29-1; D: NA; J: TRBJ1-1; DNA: TGCAGCGTTGAAGATCCCCCCGGCAGAGAAGCTTTCTTT; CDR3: CSVEDPPGREAFF
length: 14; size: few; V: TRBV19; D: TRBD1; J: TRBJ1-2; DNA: TGTGCCAGTAGTGCACAGGGGGAGGACTATGGCTACACCTTC; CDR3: CASSAQGEDYGYTF
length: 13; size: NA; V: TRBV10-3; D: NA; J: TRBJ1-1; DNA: TGTGCCATCACCCGGGGGACGGACACTGAAGCTTTCTTT; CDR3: CAITRGTDTEAFF
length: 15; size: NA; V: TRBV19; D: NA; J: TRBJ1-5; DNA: TGTGCCAGTAGTACGCCCCCGGGGAAGCTGCAGCCCCAGCATTTT; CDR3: CASSTPPGKLQPQHF
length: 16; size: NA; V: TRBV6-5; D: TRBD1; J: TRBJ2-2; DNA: TGTGCCAGCAGTTACTCGTCGACAGGGCACACCGGGGAGCTGTTTTTT; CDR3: CASSYSSTGHTGELFF
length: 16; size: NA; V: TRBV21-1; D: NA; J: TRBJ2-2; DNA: TGTGCCAGCAGCAAAGAGGGGACAGGGAGCACCGGGGAGCTGTTTTTT; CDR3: CASSKEGTGSTGELFF
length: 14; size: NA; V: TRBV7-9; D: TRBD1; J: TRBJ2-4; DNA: TGTGCCAGCAGCTTTAGTGACAGGGAAAACATTCAGTACTTC; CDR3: CASSFSDRENIQYF
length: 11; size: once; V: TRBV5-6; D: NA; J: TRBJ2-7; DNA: TGTGCCAGCAGCTTCTTAGACGAGCAGTACTTC; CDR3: CASSFLDEQYF
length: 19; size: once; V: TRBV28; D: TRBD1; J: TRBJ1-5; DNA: TGTGCCAGCAGTTTAGATCTTGGGGACAGCACGAATAGCAATCAGCCCCAGCATTTT; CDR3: CASSLDLGDSTNSNQPQHF
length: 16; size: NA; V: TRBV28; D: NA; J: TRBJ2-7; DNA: TGTGCCAGCAGTCCTTCTGGTGAGGGGGCGGGGTACGAGCAGTACTTC; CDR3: CASSPSGEGAGYEQYF
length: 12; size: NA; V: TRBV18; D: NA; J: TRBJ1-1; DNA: TGTGCCAGCTCACCCCCGTTTCGAGAAGCTTTCTTT; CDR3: CASSPPFREAFF
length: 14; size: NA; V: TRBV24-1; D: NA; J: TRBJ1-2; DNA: TGTGCCACCAGTGACTCCGGCCGATTGGGGGGCTACACCTTC; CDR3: CATSDSGRLGGYTF
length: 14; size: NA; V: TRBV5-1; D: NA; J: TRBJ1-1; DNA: TGCGCCAGCAGCACCCAGGGTAGGAGCACTGAAGCTTTCTTT; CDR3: CASSTQGRSTEAFF
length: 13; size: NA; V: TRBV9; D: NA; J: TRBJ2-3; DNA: TGTGCCAGCAGCGTAGGGATCACAGATACGCAGTATTTT; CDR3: CASSVGITDTQYF
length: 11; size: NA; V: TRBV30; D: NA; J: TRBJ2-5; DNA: TGTGCCTGGAGGAAGGGAGAGACCCAGTACTTC; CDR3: CAWRKGETQYF
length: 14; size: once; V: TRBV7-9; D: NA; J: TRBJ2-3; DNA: TGTGCCAGCAGTCATGGGGCGATGGTGGATACGCAGTATTTT; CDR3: CASSHGAMVDTQYF
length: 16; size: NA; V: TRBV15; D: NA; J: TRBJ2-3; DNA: TGTGCCACCAGCAGAGGGGGTAGCGAGGGGACAGATACGCAGTATTTT; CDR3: CATSRGGSEGTDTQYF
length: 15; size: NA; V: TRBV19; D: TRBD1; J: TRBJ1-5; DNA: TGTGCCAGTGGCAGGACAGGCCCTTCCATCAAGCCCCAGCATTTT; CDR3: CASGRTGPSIKPQHF
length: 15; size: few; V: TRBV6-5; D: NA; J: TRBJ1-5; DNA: TGTGCCAGCAGTTATCTGGCTGGTGGTGATCAGCCCCAGCATTTT; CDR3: CASSYLAGGDQPQHF
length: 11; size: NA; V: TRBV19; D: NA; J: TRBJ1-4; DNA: TGTGCTACAAAGGAAGGTGAAAAACTGTTTTTT; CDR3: CATKEGEKLFF
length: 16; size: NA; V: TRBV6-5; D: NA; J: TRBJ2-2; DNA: TGTGCCAGCAGTTCCCGACAGGCCGCGAACACCGGGGAGCTGTTTTTT; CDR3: CASSSRQAANTGELFF
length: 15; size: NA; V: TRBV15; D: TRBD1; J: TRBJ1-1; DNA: TGTGCCACCAGCAGACTAGGACAGGGCGAGGGTGAAGCTTTCTTT; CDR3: CATSRLGQGEGEAFF
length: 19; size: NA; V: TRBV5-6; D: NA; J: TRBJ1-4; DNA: TGTGCCAGCAGCCCCCTCGGAGACGCCAGACAGGCAACTAATGAAAAACTGTTTTTT; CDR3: CASSPLGDARQATNEKLFF
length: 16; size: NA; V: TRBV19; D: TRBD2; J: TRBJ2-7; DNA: TGTGCCAGTAGTCTGGCCCCTCTTGCGGGGGCCTACGAGCAGTACTTC; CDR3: CASSLAPLAGAYEQYF
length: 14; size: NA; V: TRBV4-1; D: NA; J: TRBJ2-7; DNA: TGCGCCAGCAGCCAGGATAGATCCGGCTACGAGCAGTACTTC; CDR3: CASSQDRSGYEQYF
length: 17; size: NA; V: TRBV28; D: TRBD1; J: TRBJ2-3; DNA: TGTGCCAGCAGTCCGTGGATGACAGGGAAAATCACAGATACGCAGTATTTT; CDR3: CASSPWMTGKITDTQYF
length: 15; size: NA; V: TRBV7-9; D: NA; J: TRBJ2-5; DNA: TGTGCCAGCAGCACCAGTGCTCGTCCTGAGGAGACCCAGTACTTC; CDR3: CASSTSARPEETQYF
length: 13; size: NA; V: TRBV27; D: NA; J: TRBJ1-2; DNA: TGTGCCAGCAGCAAAGCAGGGTTCTATGGCTACACCTTC; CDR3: CASSKAGFYGYTF
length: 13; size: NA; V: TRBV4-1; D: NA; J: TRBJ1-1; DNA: TGCGCCAGCAGCCAAGTAGGGACCTCTGAAGCTTTCTTT; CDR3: CASSQVGTSEAFF
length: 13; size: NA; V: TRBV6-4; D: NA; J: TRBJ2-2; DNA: TGTGCCAGCAGTGGGCCCACCACCGGGGAGCTGTTTTTT; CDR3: CASSGPTTGELFF
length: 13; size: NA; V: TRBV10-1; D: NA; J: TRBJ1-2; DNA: TGCGCCAGCAGTGCTTCAGGGGTTGATGGCTACACCTTC; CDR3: CASSASGVDGYTF
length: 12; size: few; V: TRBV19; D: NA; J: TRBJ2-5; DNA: TGTGCCAGTAGTATAGACAGGGAGACCCAGTACTTC; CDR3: CASSIDRETQYF
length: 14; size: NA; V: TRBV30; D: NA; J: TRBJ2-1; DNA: TGTGCCTGGAGTCGTTCGTTGGGGGACAATGAGCAGTTCTTC; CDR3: CAWSRSLGDNEQFF
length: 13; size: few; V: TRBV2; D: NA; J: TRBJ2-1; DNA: TGTGCCAGCAGTTTGGACAGAAACAATGAGCAGTTCTTC; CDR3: CASSLDRNNEQFF
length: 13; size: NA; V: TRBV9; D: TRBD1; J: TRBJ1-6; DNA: TGTGCCAGCCGGGACAGGGCAACCGGATCCCTCCACTTT; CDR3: CASRDRATGSLHF
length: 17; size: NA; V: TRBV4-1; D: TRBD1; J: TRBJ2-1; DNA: TGCGCCAGCAGCCTCCCCGGGGCAGGGGGCACTTACAATGAGCAGTTCTTC; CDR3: CASSLPGAGGTYNEQFF
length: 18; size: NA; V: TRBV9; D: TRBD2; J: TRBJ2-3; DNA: TGTGCCAGCAGCGCCCGTAGAGGGGGTCTAGCGGGGACAGATACGCAGTATTTT; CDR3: CASSARRGGLAGTDTQYF
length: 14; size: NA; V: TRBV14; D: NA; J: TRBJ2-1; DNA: TGTGCCAGCAGCCAAGATCGGGTAGCGGCGGAGCAGTTCTTC; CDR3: CASSQDRVAAEQFF
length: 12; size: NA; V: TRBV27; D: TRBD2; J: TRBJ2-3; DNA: TGTGCCAGCAGCCCGGGGGGGGATACGCAGTATTTT; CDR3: CASSPGGDTQYF
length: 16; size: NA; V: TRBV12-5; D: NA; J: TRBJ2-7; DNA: TGTGCTAGTGGTTTAGGTGTAGGGGATCTCGCCTACGAGCAGTACTTC; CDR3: CASGLGVGDLAYEQYF
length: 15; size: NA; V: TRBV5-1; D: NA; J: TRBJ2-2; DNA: TGCGCCAGCAGCTTGAGCCAGGGTAACACCGGGGAGCTGTTTTTT; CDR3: CASSLSQGNTGELFF